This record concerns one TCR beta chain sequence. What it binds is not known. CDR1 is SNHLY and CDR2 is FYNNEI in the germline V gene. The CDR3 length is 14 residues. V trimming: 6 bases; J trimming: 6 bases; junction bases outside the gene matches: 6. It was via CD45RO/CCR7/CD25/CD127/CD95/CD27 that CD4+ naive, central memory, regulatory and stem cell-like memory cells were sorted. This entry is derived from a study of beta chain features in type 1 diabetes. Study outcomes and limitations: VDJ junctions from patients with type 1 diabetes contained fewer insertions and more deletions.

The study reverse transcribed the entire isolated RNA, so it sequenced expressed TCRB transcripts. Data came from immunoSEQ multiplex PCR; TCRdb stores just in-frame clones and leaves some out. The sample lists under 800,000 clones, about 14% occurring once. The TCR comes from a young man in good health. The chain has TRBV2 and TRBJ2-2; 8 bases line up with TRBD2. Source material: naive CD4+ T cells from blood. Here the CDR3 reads CASRAGGMAGELFF. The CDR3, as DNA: TGTGCCAGCAGGGCGGGGGGCATGGCCGGGGAGCTGTTTTTT.